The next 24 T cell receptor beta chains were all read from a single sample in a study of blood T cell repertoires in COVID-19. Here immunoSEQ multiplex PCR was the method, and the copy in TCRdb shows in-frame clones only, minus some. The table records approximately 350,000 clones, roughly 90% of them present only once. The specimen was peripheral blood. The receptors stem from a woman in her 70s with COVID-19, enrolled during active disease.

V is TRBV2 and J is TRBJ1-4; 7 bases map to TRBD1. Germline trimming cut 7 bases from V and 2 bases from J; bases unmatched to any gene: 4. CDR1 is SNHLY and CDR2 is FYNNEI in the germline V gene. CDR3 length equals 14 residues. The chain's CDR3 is CASTNRGTNEKLFF. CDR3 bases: TGTGCCAGCACCAACAGGGGTACTAATGAAAAACTGTTTTTT.

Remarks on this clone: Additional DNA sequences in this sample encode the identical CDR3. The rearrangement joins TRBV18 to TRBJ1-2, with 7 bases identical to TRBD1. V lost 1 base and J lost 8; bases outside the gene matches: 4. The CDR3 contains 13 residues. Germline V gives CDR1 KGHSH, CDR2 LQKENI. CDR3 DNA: TGTGCCAGCTCACCACAGGGGGCCAGGGGCTACACCTTC. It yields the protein CASSPQGARGYTF. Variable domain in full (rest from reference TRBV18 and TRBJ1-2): NAGVMQNPRHLVRRRGQEARLRCSPMKGHSHVYWYRQLPEEGLKFMVYLQKENIIDESGMPKERFSAEFPKEGPSILRIQQVVRGDSAAYFCASSPQGARGYTFGSGTRLTVV.

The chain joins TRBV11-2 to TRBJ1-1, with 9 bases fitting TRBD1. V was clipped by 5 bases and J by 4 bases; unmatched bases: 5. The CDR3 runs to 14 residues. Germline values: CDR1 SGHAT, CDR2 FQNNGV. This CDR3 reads CASSPTGGITEAFF. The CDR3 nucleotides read TGTGCCAGCAGCCCGACAGGGGGGATCACTGAAGCTTTCTTT.

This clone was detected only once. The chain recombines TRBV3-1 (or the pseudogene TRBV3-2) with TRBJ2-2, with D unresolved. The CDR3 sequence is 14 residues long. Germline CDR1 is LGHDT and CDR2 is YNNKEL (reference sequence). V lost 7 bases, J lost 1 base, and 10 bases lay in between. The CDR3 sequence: CASTLYLNTGELFF. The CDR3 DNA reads TGTGCCAGCACCCTCTACCTGAACACCGGGGAGCTGTTTTTT.

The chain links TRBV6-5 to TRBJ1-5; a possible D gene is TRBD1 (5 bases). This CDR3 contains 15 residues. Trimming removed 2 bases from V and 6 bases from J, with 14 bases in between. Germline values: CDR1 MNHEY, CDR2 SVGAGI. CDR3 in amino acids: CASSYGTGGGQPQHF. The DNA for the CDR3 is TGTGCCAGCAGTTACGGGACCGGCGGGGGTCAGCCCCAGCATTTT.

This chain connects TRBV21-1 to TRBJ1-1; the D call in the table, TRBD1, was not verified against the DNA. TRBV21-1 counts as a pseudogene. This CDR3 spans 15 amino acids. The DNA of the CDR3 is TGTGCCAGCAGCAGGGGACAGAGGCTTGCCACTGAAGCTTTCTTT. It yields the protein CASSRGQRLATEAFF.

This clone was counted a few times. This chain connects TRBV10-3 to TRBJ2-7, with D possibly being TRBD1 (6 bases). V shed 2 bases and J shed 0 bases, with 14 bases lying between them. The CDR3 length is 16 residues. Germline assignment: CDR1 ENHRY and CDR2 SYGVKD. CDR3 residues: CAISEEDSSVSYEQYF. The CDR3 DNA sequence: TGTGCCATCAGTGAGGAGGACAGCTCAGTCTCCTACGAGCAGTACTTC.

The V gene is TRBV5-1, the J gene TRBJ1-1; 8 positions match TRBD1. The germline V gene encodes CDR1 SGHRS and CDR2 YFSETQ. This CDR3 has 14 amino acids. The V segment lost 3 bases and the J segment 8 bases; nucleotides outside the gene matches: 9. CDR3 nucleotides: TGCGCCAGCAGCTGGGGGAACCGGGACAGGGAAGCTTTCTTT. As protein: CASSWGNRDREAFF.

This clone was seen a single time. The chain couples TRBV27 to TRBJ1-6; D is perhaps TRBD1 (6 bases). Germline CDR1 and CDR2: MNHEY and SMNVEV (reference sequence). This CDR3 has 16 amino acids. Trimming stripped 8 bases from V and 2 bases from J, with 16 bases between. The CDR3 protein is CASRSQGNAYNSPLHF. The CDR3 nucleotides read TGTGCCAGCCGGAGCCAGGGGAACGCCTATAATTCACCCCTCCACTTT.

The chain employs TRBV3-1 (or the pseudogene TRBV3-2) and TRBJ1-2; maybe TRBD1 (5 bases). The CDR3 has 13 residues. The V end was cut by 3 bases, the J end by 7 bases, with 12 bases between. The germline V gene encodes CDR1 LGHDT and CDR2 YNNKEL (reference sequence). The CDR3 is CASSHQGIPGYTF. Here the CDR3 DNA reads TGTGCCAGCAGCCATCAGGGAATCCCTGGCTACACCTTC.

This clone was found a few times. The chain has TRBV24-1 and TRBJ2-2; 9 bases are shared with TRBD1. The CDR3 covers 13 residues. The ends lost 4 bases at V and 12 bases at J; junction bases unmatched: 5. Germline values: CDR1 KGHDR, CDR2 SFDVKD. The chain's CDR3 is CATSDAGQGKLFF. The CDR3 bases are TGTGCCACCAGTGACGCGGGACAGGGAAAGCTGTTTTTT.

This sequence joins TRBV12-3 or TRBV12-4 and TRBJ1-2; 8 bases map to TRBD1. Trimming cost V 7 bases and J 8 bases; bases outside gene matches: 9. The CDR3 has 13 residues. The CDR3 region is CASNSDRGWGYTF. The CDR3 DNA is TGTGCCAGCAACTCCGACAGGGGATGGGGCTACACCTTC.

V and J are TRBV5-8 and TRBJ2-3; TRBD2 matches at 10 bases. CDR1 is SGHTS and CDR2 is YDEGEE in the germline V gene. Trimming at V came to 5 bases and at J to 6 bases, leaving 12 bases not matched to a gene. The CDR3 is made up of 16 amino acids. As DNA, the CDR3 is TGTGCCAGCAGGTCCGGGACTAGCGCTATGGTGGATACGCAGTATTTT. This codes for CASRSGTSAMVDTQYF.

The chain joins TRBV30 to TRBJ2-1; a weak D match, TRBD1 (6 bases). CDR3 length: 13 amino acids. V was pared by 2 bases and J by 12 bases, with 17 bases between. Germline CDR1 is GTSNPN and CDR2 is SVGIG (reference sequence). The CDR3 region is CAWSTAGARGQFF. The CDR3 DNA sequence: TGTGCCTGGAGTACGGCAGGGGCCCGCGGGCAGTTCTTC.

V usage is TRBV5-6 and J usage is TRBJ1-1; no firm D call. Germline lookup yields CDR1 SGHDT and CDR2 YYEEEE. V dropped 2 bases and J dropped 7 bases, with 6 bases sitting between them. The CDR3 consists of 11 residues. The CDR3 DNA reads TGTGCCAGCAGCTTCGGGGATGAAGCTTTCTTT. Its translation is CASSFGDEAFF.

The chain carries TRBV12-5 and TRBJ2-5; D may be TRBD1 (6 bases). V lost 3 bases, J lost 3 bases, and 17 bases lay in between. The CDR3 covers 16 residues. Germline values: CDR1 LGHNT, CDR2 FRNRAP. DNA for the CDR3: TGTGCTAGTGGTTTAGGGGCAGGGGCGCGGGAAGAGACCCAGTACTTC. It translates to CASGLGAGAREETQYF.

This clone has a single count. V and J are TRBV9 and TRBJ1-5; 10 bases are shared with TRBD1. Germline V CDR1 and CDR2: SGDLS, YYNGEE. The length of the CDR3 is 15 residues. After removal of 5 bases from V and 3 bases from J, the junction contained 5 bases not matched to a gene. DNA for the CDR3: TGTGCCAGCAGTGAAGGGACAGGGGCCAATCAGCCCCAGCATTTT. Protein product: CASSEGTGANQPQHF.

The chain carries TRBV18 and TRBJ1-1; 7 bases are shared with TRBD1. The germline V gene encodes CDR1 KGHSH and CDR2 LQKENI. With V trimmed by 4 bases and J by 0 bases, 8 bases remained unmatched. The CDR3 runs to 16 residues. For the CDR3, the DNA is TGTGCCAGCTCACTACGACGACAGGGAATGAACACTGAAGCTTTCTTT. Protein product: CASSLRRQGMNTEAFF.

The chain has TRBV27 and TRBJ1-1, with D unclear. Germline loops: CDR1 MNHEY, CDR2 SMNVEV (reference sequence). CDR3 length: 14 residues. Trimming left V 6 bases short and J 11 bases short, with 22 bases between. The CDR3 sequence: CASSHPGGMMRAFF. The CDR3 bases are TGTGCCAGCAGCCACCCCGGCGGGATGATGCGGGCTTTCTTT.

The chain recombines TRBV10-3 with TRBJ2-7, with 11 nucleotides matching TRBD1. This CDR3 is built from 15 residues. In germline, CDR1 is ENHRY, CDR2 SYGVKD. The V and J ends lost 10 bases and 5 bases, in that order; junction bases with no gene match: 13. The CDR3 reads CATGRDRGGRDEQYF. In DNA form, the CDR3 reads TGTGCCACTGGGAGGGACAGGGGGGGTAGAGACGAGCAGTACTTC.

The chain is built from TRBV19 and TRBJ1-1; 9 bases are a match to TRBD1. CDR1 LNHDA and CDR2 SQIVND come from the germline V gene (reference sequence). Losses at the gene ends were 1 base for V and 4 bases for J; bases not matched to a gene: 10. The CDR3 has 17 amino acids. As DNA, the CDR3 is TGTGCCAGTAGTATAGTCAGGGGAACAGGGGGCAGCACTGAAGCTTTCTTT. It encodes CASSIVRGTGGSTEAFF.

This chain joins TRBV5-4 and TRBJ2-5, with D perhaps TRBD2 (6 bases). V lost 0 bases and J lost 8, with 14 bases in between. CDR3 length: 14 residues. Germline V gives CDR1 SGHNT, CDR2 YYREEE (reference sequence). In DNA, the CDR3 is TGTGCCAGCAGCTTGGGCGGGACCACCCGAACCCAGTACTTC. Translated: CASSLGGTTRTQYF.

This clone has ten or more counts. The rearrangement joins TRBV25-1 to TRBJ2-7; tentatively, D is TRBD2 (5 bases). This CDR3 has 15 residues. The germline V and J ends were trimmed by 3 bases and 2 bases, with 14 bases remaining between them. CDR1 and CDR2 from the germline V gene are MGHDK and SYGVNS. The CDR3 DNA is TGTGCCAGCAGTGACAGCAGGCGGGTGACCTACGAGCAGTACTTC. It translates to CASSDSRRVTYEQYF.

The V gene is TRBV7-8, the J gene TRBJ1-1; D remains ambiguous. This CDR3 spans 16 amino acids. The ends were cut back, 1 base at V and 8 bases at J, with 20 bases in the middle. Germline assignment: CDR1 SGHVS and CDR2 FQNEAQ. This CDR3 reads CASSLEGRGRKQEAFF. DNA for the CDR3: TGTGCCAGCAGCTTAGAGGGCCGGGGTAGAAAACAGGAAGCTTTCTTT.